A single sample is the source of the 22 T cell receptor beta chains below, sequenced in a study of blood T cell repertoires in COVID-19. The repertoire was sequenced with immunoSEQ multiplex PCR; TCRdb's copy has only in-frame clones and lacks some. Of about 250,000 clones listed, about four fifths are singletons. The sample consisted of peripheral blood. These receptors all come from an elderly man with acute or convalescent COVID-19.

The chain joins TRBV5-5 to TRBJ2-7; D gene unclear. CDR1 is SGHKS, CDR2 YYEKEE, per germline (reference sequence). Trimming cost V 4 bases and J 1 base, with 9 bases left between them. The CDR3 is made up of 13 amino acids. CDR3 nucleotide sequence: TGTGCCAGCAGCCCCGTATCTTCCTACGAGCAGTACTTC. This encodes CASSPVSSYEQYF.

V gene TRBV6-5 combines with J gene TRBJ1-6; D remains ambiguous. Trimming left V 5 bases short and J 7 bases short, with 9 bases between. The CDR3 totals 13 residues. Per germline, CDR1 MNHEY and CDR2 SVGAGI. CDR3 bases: TGTGCCAGCAGTCCCGACTTCAATTCACCCCTCCACTTT. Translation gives CASSPDFNSPLHF.

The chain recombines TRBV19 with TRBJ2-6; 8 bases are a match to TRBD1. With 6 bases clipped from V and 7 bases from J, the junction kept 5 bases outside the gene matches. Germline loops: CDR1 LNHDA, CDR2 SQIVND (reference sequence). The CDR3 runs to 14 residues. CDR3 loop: CASRGTGRANVLTF. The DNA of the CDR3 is TGTGCCAGTAGGGGGACAGGACGAGCCAACGTCCTGACTTTC.

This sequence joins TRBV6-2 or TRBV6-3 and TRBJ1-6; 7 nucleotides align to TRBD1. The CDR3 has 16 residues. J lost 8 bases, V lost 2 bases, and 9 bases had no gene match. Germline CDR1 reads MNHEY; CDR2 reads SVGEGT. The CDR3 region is CASSYHPQGGYSPLHF. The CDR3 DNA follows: TGTGCCAGCAGTTACCACCCCCAGGGGGGATATTCACCCCTCCACTTT.

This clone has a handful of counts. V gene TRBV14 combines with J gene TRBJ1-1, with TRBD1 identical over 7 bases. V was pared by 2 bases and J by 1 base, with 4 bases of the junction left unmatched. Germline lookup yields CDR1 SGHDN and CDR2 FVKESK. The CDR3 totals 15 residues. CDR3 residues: CASSQIGTENTEAFF. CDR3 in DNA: TGTGCCAGCAGCCAAATCGGGACAGAGAACACTGAAGCTTTCTTT.

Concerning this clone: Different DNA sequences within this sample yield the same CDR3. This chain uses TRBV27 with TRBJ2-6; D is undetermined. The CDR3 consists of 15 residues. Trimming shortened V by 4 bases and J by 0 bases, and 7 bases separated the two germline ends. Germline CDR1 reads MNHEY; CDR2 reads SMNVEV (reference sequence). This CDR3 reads CASSSRDSGANVLTF. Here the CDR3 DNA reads TGTGCCAGCAGTTCGAGAGACTCTGGGGCCAACGTCCTGACTTTC.

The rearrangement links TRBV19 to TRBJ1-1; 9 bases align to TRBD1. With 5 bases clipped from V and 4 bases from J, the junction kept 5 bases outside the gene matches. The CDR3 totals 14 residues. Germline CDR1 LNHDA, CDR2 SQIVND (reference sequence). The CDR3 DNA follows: TGTGCCAGTAGTGGCTGGGACAGGGTCACTGAAGCTTTCTTT. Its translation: CASSGWDRVTEAFF.

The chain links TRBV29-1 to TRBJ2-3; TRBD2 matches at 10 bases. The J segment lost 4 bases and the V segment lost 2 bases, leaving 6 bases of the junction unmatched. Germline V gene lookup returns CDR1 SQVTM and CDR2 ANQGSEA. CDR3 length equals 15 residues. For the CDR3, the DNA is TGCAGCGTTGAACGGAGCGGGGGGGCCGCAGATACGCAGTATTTT. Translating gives CSVERSGGAADTQYF.

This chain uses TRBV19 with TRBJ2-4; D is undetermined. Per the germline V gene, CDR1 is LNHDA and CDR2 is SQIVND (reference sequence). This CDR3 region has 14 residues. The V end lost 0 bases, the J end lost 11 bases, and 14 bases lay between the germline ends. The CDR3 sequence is CASSIDGLAIFQYF. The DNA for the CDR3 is TGTGCCAGTAGTATAGACGGGTTGGCAATTTTTCAGTACTTC.

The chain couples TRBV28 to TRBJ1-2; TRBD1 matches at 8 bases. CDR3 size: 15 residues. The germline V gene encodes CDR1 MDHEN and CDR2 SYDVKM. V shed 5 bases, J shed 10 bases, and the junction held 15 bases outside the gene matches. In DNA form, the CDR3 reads TGTGCCAGCAGTACCCTTGGACAGGGACATGTATACTACACCTTC. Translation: CASSTLGQGHVYYTF.

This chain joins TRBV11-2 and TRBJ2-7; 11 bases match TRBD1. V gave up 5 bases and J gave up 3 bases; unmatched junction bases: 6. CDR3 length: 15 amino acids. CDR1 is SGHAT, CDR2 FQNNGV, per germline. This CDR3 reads CASSPRTGGGYEQYF. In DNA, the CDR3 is TGTGCCAGCAGCCCTCGGACAGGGGGCGGCTACGAGCAGTACTTC.

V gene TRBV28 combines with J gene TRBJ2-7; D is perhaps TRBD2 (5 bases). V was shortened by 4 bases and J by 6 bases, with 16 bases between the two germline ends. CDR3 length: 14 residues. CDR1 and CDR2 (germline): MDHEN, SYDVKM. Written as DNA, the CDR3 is TGTGCCAGCAGTTCCACCTTACTAGTAACCGAGCAGTACTTC. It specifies CASSSTLLVTEQYF.

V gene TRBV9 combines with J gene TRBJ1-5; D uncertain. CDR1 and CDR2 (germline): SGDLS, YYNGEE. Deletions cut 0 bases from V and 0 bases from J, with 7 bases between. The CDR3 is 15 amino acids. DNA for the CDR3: TGTGCCAGCAGCGTAGACGCGCTTAGCAATCAGCCCCAGCATTTT. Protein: CASSVDALSNQPQHF.

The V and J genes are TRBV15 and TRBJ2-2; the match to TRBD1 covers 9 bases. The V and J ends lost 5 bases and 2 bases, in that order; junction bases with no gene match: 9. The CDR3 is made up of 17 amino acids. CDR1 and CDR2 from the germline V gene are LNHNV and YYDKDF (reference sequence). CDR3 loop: CATSPGTGGPNTGELFF. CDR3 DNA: TGTGCCACCAGCCCGGGCACAGGGGGCCCCAACACCGGGGAGCTGTTTTTT. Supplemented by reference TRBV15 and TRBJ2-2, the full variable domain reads DAMVIQNPRYQVTQFGKPVTLSCSQTLNHNVMYWYQQKSSQAPKLLFHYYDKDFNNEADTPDNFQSRRPNTSFCFLDIRSPGLGDTAMYLCATSPGTGGPNTGELFFGEGSRLTVL.

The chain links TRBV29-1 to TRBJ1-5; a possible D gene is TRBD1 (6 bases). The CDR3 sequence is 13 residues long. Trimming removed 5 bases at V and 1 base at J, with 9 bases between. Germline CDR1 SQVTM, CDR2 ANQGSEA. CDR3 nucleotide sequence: TGCAGCGTTCAACAGGGAAGCAATCAGCCCCAGCATTTT. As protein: CSVQQGSNQPQHF.

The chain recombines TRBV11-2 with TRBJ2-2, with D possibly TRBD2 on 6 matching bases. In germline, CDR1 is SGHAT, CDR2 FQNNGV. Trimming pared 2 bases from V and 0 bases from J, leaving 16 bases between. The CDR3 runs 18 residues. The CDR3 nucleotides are TGTGCCAGCAGCTTACGTCCAGTTGGGAGGTCGAACACCGGGGAGCTGTTTTTT. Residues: CASSLRPVGRSNTGELFF.

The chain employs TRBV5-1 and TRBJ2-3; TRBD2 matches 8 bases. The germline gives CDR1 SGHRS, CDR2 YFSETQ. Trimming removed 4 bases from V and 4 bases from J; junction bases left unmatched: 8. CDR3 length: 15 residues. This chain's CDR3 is CASSEGLAGPDTQYF. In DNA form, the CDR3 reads TGCGCCAGCAGCGAAGGACTAGCAGGGCCAGATACGCAGTATTTT.

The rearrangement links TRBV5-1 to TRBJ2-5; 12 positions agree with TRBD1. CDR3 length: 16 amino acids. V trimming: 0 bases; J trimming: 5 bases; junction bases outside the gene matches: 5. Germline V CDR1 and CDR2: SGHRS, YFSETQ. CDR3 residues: CASSLAGQGAWETQYF. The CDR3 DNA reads TGCGCCAGCAGCTTGGCGGGACAGGGGGCCTGGGAGACCCAGTACTTC.

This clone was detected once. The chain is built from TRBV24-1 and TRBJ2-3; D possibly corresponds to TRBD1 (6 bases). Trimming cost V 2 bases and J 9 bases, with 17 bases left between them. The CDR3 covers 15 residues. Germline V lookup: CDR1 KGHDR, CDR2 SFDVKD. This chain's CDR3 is CATSDSTGAIRTQYF. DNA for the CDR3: TGTGCCACCAGTGATTCGACAGGCGCGATTAGGACGCAGTATTTT.

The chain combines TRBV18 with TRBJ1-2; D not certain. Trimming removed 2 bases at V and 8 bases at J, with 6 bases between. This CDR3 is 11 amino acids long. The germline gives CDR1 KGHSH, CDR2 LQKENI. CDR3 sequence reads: CASSPIRGYTF. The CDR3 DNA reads TGTGCCAGCTCACCAATTAGAGGCTACACCTTC. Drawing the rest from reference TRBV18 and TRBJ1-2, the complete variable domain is NAGVMQNPRHLVRRRGQEARLRCSPMKGHSHVYWYRQLPEEGLKFMVYLQKENIIDESGMPKERFSAEFPKEGPSILRIQQVVRGDSAAYFCASSPIRGYTFGSGTRLTVV.

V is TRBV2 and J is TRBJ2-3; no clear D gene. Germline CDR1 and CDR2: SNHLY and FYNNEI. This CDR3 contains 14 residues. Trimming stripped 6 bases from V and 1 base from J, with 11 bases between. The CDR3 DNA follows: TGTGCCAGCAGACCCCTCACAGGCACAGATACGCAGTATTTT. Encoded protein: CASRPLTGTDTQYF.

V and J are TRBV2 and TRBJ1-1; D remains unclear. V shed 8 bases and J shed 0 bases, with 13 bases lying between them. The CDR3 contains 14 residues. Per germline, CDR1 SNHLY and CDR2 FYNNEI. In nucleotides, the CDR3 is TGTGCCAGCTTCTTCAGAAATATGAACACTGAAGCTTTCTTT. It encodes CASFFRNMNTEAFF.